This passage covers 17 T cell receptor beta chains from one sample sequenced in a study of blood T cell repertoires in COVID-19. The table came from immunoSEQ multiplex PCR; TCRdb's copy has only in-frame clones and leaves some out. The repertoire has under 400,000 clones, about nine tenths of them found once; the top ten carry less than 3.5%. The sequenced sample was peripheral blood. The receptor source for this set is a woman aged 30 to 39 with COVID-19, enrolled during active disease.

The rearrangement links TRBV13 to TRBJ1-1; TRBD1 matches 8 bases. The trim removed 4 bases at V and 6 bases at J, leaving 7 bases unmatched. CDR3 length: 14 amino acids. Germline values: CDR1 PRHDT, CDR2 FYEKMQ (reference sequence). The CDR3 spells CASSSGQVRAEAFF. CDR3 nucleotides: TGTGCCAGCAGCTCGGGACAGGTCCGCGCTGAAGCTTTCTTT.

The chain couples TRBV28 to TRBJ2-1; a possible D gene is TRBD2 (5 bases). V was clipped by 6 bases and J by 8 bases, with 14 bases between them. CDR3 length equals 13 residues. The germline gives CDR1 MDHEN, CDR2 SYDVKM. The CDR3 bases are TGTGCCAGCAGGACCCCGGCGGGCGATGAGCAGTTCTTC. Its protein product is CASRTPAGDEQFF.

The CDR3 DNA is TGTGCCAGCAGTTTGCACGGGGAAGTAGACAATGAGCAGTTCTTC. Translated: CASSLHGEVDNEQFF. This chain connects TRBV28 to TRBJ2-1, with a tentative D call TRBD2 (5 bases). Looked up from germline, CDR1 is MDHEN and CDR2 is SYDVKM. Trimming removed 3 bases from V and 5 bases from J, with 14 bases in between. The CDR3 spans 15 residues. Looking up the rest from reference TRBV28 and TRBJ2-1 gives the full variable domain: DVKVTQSSRYLVKRTGEKVFLECVQDMDHENMFWYRQDPGLGLRLIYFSYDVKMKEKGDIPEGYSVSREKKERFSLILESASTNQTSMYLCASSLHGEVDNEQFFGPGTRLTVL.

The CDR3 spells CASSLQGVDQPQHF. The DNA of the CDR3 is TGTGCCAGCAGTCTACAGGGTGTAGATCAGCCCCAGCATTTT. This chain connects TRBV27 to TRBJ1-5, with D possibly matching TRBD1 (6 bases). CDR3 length equals 14 residues. Trimming cost V 5 bases and J 5 bases, with 13 bases left between them. Germline-derived CDR1 and CDR2 are MNHEY and SMNVEV (reference sequence).

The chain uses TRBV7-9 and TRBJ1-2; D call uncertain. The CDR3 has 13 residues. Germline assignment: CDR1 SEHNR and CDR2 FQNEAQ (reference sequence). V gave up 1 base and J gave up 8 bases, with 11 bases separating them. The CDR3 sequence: CASSLGNSGGYTF. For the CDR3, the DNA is TGTGCCAGCAGCTTAGGTAACAGTGGAGGCTACACCTTC.

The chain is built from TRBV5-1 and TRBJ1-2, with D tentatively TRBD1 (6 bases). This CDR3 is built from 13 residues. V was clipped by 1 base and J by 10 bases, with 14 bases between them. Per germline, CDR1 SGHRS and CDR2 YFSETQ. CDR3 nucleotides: TGCGCCAGCAGCTTGCCACAGGGTCCCCCCTACACCTTC. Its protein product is CASSLPQGPPYTF. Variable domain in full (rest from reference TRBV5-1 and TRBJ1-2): KAGVTQTPRYLIKTRGQQVTLSCSPISGHRSVSWYQQTPGQGLQFLFEYFSETQRNKGNFPGRFSGRQFSNSRSEMNVSTLELGDSALYLCASSLPQGPPYTFGSGTRLTVV.

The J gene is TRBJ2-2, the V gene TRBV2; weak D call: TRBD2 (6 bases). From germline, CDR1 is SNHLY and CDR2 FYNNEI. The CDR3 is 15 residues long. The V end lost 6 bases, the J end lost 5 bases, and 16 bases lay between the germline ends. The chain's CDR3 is CASRASGLITGELFF. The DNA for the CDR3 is TGTGCCAGCAGAGCCAGCGGGCTGATTACCGGGGAGCTGTTTTTT.

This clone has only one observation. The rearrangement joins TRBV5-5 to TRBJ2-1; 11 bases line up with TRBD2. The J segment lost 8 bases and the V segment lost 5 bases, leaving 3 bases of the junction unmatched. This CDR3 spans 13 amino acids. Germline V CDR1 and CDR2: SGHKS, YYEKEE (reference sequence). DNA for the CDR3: TGTGCCAGCAGGCTAGCGGGAGGAGATGAGCAGTTCTTC. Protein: CASRLAGGDEQFF.

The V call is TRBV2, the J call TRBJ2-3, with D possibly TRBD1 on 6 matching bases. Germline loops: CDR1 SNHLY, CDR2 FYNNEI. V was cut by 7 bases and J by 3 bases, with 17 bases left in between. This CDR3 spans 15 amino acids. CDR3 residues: CASTLQGLETDTQYF. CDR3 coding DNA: TGTGCCAGCACCCTACAGGGATTGGAGACAGATACGCAGTATTTT.

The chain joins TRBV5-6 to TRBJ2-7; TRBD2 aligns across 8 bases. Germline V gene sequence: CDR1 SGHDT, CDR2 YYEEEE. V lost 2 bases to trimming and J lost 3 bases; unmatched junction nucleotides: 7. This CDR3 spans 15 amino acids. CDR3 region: CASSFRVAGYYEQYF. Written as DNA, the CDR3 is TGTGCCAGCAGCTTTAGAGTAGCGGGATACTACGAGCAGTACTTC.

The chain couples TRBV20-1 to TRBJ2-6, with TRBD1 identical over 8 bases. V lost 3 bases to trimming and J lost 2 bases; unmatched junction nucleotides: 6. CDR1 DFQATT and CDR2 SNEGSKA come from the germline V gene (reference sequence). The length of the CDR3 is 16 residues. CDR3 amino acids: CSASPPGGAGANVLTF. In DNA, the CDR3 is TGCAGTGCTAGTCCTCCAGGGGGCGCTGGGGCCAACGTCCTGACTTTC.

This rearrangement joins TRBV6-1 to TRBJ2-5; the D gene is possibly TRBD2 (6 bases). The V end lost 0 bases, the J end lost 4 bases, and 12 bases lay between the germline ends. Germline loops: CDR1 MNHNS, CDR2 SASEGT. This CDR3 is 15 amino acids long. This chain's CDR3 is CASSEAPGDGETQYF. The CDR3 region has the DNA TGTGCCAGCAGTGAAGCTCCGGGGGACGGAGAGACCCAGTACTTC.

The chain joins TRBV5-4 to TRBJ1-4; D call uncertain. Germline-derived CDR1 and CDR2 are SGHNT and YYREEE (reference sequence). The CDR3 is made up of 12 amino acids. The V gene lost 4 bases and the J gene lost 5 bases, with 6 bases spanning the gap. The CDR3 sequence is CASSGLNEKLFF. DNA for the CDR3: TGTGCCAGCAGCGGACTAAATGAAAAACTGTTTTTT.

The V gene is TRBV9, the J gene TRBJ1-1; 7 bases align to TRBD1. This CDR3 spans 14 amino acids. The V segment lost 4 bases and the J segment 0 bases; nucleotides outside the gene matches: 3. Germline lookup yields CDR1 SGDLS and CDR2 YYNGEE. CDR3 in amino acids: CASSSQGMNTEAFF. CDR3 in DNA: TGTGCCAGCAGCTCACAGGGGATGAACACTGAAGCTTTCTTT.

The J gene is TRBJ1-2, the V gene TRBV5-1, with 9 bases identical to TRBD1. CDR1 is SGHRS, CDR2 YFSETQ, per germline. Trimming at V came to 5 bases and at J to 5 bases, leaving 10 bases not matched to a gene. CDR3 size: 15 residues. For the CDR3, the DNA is TGCGCCAGCAGTACCGGGACAGGGATTGAGTATGGCTACACCTTC. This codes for CASSTGTGIEYGYTF.

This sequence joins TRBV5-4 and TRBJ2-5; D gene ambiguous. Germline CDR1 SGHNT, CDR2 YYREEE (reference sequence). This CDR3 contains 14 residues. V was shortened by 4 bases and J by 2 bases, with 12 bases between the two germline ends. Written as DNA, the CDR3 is TGTGCCAGCAGCCCCGCTACGTCACAAGAGACCCAGTACTTC. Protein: CASSPATSQETQYF.

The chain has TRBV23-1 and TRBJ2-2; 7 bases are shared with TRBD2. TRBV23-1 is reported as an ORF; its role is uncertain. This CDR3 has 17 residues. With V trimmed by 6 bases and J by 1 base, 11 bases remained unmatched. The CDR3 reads CASSPPGGIENTGELFF. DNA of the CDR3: TGCGCCAGCAGCCCCCCGGGAGGTATTGAGAACACCGGGGAGCTGTTTTTT.